The entry that follows covers one T cell receptor (beta chain) sequence. Its matching antigen is unknown. CDR1 is SGHTA and CDR2 is FQGNSA in the germline V gene. The CDR3 has 17 amino acids. The V gene end was trimmed by 5 bases and the J gene end by 7 bases; junction bases not matched to a gene: 13. The sample is drawn from a study of OX40 agonist ivuxolimab in advanced cancers. As for the study in general: The study gave patients intravenous ivuxolimab at 0.01 to 10 mg/kg every 2 weeks. People in dose escalation had one of these cancers: hepatocellular carcinoma, melanoma, renal cell or head and neck cancer. A mean age of approximately 64 years, range roughly 20 to 80, was recorded, and roughly 80% were male.

Profiled with immunoSEQ multiplex PCR; TCRdb holds only in-frame clones, not every one. This sample has about 72,000 clones, with around 91% found just once. Study-wide results and limits: The study found among the lowest clonal expansion in partial responders at 0.1-3.0 mg/kg.

The gene calls are TRBV7-2 and TRBJ2-3; 12 bases fit TRBD2. This sequence was found in an adult with an advanced solid tumor such as melanoma, head and neck, liver or kidney cancer. The sequenced sample was CD4+ or CD8+ T cells sorted from blood, obtained in a trial of the OX40 agonist ivuxolimab. DNA of the CDR3: TGTGCCAGCAGCCACGGGACTAGCGGGCAACTCAGAAATACGCAGTATTTT. Amino acids: CASSHGTSGQLRNTQYF. Supplemented by reference TRBV7-2 and TRBJ2-3, the full variable domain reads GAGVSQSPSNKVTEKGKDVELRCDPISGHTALYWYRQSLGQGLEFLIYFQGNSAPDKSGLPSDRFSAERTGGSVSTLTIQRTQQEDSAVYLCASSHGTSGQLRNTQYFGPGTRLTVL.